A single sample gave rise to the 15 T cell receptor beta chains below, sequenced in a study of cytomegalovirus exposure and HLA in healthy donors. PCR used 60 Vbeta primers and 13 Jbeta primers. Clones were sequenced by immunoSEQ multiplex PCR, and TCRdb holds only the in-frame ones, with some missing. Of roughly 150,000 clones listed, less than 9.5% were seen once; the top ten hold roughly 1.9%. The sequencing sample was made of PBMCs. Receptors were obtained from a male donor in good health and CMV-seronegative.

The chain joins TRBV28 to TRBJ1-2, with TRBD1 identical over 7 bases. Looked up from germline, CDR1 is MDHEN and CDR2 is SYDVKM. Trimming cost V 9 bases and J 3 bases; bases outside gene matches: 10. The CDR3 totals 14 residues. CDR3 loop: CASLLGGADYGYTF. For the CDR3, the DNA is TGTGCCAGTTTATTAGGGGGCGCTGACTATGGCTACACCTTC.

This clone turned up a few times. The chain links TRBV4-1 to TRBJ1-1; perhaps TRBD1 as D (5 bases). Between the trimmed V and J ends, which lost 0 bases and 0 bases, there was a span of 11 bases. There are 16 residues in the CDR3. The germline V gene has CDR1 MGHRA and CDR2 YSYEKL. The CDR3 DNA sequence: TGCGCCAGCAGCCAAGACCCAGGCAGGGTGAACACTGAAGCTTTCTTT. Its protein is CASSQDPGRVNTEAFF.

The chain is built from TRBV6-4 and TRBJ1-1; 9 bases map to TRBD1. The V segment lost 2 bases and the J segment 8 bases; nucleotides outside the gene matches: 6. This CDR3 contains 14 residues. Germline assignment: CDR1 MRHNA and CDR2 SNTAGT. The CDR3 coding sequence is TGTGCCAGCAGTGACCAACCTGGGACAGGGGAAGCTTTCTTT. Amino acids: CASSDQPGTGEAFF.

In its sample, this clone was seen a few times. This CDR3 reads CAISGPLAKSGANVLTF. The CDR3 nucleotides read TGTGCCATCAGTGGCCCCCTCGCTAAGTCAGGGGCCAACGTCCTGACTTTC. The chain employs TRBV10-3 and TRBJ2-6; unclear D gene. Germline V lookup: CDR1 ENHRY, CDR2 SYGVKD. The length of the CDR3 is 17 residues. Trimming removed 4 bases from V and 4 bases from J, with 17 bases in between.

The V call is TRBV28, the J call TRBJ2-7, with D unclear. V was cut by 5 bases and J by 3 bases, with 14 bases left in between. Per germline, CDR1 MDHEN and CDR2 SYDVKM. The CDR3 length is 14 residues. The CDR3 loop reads CASSPDTPLYEQYF. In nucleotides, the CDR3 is TGTGCCAGCAGTCCAGACACCCCCCTCTACGAGCAGTACTTC.

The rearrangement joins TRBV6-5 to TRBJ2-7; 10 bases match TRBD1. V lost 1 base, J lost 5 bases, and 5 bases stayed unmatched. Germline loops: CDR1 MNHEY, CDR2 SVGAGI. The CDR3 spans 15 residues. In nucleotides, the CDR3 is TGTGCCAGCAGTTACTGGACAGGGGGTGGCAACGAGCAGTACTTC. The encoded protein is CASSYWTGGGNEQYF.

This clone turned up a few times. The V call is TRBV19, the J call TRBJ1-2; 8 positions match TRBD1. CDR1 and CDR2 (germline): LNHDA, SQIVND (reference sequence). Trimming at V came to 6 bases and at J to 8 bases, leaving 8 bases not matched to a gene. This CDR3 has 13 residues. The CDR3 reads CASRPQGEDGYTF. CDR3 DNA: TGTGCCAGTAGACCACAGGGGGAGGACGGCTACACCTTC.

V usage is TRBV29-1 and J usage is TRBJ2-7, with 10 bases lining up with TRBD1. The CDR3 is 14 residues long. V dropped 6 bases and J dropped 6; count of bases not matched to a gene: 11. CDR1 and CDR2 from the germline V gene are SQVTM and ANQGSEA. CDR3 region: CSVKSRDRGPEQYF. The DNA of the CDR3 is TGCAGCGTGAAGAGCCGGGACAGGGGCCCCGAGCAGTACTTC.

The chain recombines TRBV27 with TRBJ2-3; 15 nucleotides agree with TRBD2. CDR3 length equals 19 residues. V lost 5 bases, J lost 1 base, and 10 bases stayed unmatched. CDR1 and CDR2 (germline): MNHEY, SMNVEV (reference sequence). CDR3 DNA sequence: TGTGCCAGCAGTCCTTACGGACTAGCGGGAGGGGATGGCACAGATACGCAGTATTTT. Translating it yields CASSPYGLAGGDGTDTQYF.

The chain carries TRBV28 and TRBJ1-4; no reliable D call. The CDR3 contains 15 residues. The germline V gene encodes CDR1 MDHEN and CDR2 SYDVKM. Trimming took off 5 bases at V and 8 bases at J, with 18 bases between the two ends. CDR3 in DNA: TGTGCCAGCAGTGACACGGGAGGGATCCGGGAAAAACTGTTTTTT. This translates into CASSDTGGIREKLFF.

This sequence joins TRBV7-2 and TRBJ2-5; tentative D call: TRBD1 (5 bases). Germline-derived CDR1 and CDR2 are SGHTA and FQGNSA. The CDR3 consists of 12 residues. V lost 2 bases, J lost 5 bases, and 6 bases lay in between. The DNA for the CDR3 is TGTGCCAGCAGCTTAAACAGGGAGACCCAGTACTTC. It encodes CASSLNRETQYF.

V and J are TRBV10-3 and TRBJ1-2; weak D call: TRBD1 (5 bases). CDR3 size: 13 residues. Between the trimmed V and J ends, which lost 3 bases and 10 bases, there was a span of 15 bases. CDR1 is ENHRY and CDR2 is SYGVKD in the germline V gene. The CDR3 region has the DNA TGTGCCATCAGTGAACAGGTTCACGATTCCTACACCTTC. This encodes CAISEQVHDSYTF.

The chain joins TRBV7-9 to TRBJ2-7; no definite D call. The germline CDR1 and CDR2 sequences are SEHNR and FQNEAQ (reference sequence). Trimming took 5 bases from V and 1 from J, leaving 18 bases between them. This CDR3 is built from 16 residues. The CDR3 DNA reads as TGTGCCAGCAGCCCCGCACCCCCGACTCTATCCTACGAGCAGTACTTC. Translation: CASSPAPPTLSYEQYF.

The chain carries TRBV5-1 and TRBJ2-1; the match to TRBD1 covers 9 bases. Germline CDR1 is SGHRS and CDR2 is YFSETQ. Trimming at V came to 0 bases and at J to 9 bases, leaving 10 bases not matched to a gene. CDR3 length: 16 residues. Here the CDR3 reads CASSLGLGQGLSEQFF. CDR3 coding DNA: TGCGCCAGCAGCTTGGGATTGGGACAGGGTTTAAGTGAGCAGTTCTTC.

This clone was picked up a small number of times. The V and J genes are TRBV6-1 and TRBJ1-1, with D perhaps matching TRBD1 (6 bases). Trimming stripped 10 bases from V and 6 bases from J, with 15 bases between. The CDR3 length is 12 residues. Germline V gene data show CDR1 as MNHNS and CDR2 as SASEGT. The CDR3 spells CATEQGYAEAFF. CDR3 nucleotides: TGTGCCACCGAACAGGGTTACGCTGAAGCTTTCTTT.